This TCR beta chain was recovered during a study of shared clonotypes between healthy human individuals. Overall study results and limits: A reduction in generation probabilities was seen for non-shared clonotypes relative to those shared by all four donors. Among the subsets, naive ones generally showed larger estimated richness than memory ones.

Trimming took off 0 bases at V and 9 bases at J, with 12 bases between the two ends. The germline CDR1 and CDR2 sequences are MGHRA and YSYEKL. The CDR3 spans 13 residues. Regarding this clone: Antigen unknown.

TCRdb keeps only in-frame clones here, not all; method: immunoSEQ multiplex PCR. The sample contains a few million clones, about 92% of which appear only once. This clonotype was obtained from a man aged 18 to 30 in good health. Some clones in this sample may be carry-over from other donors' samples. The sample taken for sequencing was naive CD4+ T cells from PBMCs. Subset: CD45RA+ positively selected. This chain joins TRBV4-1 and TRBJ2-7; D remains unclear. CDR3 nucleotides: TGCGCCAGCAGCCAAGACCTCTATTCGCGGCAGTACTTC. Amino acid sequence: CASSQDLYSRQYF.